Listed here is a single TCR beta chain. The data derive from a study of control samples from healthy donors and cancer patients. TCRdb's table, derived via immunoSEQ multiplex PCR, lists solely in-frame clones and lacks some. The sample holds approximately 100,000 clones, around nine tenths seen once. The CDR3 sequence is 15 residues long. Germline CDR1 SGHVS, CDR2 FNYEAQ. V was trimmed by 4 bases and J by 0 bases, leaving 11 bases between them. The chain employs TRBV7-6 and TRBJ2-3; D not certain. The sequence derives from a man aged 25 to 45 in good health. Material for sequencing was blood. CDR3 nucleotide sequence: TGTGCCAGCAGCTCCGGCCTCTCTAGCACAGATACGCAGTATTTT. Protein product: CASSSGLSSTDTQYF.